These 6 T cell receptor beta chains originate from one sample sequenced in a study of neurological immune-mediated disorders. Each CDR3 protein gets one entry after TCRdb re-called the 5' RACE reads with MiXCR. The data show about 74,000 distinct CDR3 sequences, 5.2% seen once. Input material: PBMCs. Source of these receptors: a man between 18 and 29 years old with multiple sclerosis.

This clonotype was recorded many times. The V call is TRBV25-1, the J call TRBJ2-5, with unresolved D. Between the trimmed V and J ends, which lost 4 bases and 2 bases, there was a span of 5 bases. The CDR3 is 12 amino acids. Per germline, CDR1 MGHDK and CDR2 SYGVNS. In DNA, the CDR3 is TGTGCCAGCAGTGCCGGTCAAGAGACCCAGTACTTC. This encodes CASSAGQETQYF.

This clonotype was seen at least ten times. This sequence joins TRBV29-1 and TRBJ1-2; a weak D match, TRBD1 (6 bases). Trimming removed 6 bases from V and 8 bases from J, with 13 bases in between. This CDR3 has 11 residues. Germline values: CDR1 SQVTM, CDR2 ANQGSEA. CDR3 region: CSVTGGGGYTF. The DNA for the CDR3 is TGCAGCGTGACCGGAGGGGGAGGCTACACCTTC. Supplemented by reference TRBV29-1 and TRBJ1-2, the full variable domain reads SAVISQKPSRDICQRGTSLTIQCQVDSQVTMMFWYRQQPGQSLTLIATANQGSEATYESGFVIDKFPISRPNLTFSTLTVSNMSPEDSSIYLCSVTGGGGYTFGSGTRLTVV.

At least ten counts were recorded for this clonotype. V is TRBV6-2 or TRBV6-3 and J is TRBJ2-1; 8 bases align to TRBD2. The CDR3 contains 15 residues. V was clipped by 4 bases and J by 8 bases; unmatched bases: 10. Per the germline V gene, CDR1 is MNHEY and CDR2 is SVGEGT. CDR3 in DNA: TGTGCCAGCAGTTCCGTTCCGGCGGGAGGACATGAGCAGTTCTTC. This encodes CASSSVPAGGHEQFF.

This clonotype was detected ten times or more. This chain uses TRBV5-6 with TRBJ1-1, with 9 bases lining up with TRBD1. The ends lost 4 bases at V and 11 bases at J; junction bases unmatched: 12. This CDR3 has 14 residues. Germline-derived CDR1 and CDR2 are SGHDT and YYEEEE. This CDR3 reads CASSMRTGQGDAFF. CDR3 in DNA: TGTGCCAGCAGCATGCGGACGGGACAGGGTGACGCTTTCTTT.

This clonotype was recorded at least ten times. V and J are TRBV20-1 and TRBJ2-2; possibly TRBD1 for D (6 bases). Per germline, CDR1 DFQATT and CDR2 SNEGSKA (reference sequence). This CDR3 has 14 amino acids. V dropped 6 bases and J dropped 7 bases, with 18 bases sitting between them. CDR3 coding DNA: TGCAGTGCAGGGGCTAGGGGGTTCGGCGGGGAGCTGTTTTTT. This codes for CSAGARGFGGELFF.

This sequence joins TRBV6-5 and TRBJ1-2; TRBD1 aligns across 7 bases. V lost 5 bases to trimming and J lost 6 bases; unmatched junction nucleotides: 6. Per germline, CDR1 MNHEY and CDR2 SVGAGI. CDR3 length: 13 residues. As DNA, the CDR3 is TGTGCCAGCAGTGCTAAAAGGGGGCATGGCTACACCTTC. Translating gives CASSAKRGHGYTF.